The 18 T cell receptor beta chains listed next were all sequenced from one sample in a study of response to subunit inactivated influenza vaccine. TCRdb itself ran the RT-PCR reads through MiXCR, one entry per CDR3 protein. The sample consists of about 520,000 distinct CDR3 sequences, about 25% of them appearing once. The material was CD4+ T cells sorted from PBMCs, obtained roughly 5 days after vaccination. Receptors were obtained from a man over 45 who received an inactivated influenza vaccine.

This clonotype was picked up a small number of times. The rearrangement joins TRBV27 to TRBJ1-6; perhaps TRBD1 as D (6 bases). With 5 bases removed from V and 10 bases from J, the gap between germline ends came to 18 bases. Looked up from germline, CDR1 is MNHEY and CDR2 is SMNVEV (reference sequence). There are 15 residues in the CDR3. This CDR3 reads CASSPETGRRSPLHF. The CDR3 DNA follows: TGTGCCAGCAGTCCGGAAACAGGGCGTAGGTCACCCCTCCACTTT.

The chain employs TRBV30 and TRBJ2-5, with 7 bases fitting TRBD1. The CDR3 has 13 residues. CDR1 is GTSNPN, CDR2 SVGIG, per germline (reference sequence). V was clipped by 5 bases and J by 5 bases; unmatched bases: 8. CDR3 loop: CAWSPQGVETQYF. The CDR3 DNA reads as TGTGCCTGGTCCCCTCAGGGGGTGGAGACCCAGTACTTC.

This chain links TRBV9 with TRBJ2-3; 8 nucleotides align to TRBD2. This CDR3 has 16 residues. CDR1 and CDR2 from the germline V gene are SGDLS and YYNGEE. Trimming removed 4 bases from V and 1 base from J; junction bases left unmatched: 8. The CDR3 DNA reads TGTGCCAGCAGCTCCGGGGGGGGGCTAGGCACAGATACGCAGTATTTT. As protein: CASSSGGGLGTDTQYF.

This clonotype has just a few counts. This chain uses TRBV6-2 or TRBV6-3 with TRBJ2-4; D unresolved. Trimming left V 0 bases short and J 3 bases short, with 0 bases between. The CDR3 contains 12 residues. CDR1 is MNHEY and CDR2 is SVGEGT in the germline V gene. The CDR3 sequence is CASSYSKNIQYF. The CDR3 nucleotides read TGTGCCAGCAGTTACTCCAAAAACATTCAGTACTTC.

In its sample, this clonotype was seen a few times. The chain uses TRBV30 and TRBJ2-2; D unresolved. The V gene lost 0 bases and the J gene lost 7 bases, with 3 bases spanning the gap. Germline lookup yields CDR1 GTSNPN and CDR2 SVGIG (reference sequence). The CDR3 is made up of 11 amino acids. CDR3 in DNA: TGTGCCTGGAGTGTGAGCGGGGAGCTGTTTTTT. It is translated as CAWSVSGELFF.

J is TRBJ2-3 and V is TRBV20-1; TRBD2 agrees at 7 bases. Germline V gene lookup returns CDR1 DFQATT and CDR2 SNEGSKA (reference sequence). The CDR3 loop spans 13 amino acids. In DNA, the CDR3 is TGCAGCCCGGGAGGAACTAGCACAGATACGCAGTATTTT. Its translation is CSPGGTSTDTQYF.

This clonotype was recorded a few times. One junction end disagrees with the germline gene, perhaps due to a read error. The gene calls are TRBV7-9 and TRBJ2-6; 7 bases agree with TRBD2. Germline V gene lookup returns CDR1 SEHNR and CDR2 FQNEAQ (reference sequence). CDR3 length: 16 amino acids. CDR3 bases: TGTGCCAGCAGCTTAGAGGCAGCTCCGGGGGGCAACGTCCTGACTTTC. It specifies CASSLEAAPGGNVLTF. The full variable domain, rest sourced from reference TRBV7-9 and TRBJ2-6, is DTGVSQNPRHKITKRGQNVTFRCDPISEHNRLYWYRQTLGQGPEFLTYFQNEAQLEKSRLLSDRFSAERPKGSFSTLEIQRTEQGDSAMYLCASSLEAAPGGNVLTFGAGSRLTVL.

In its sample, this clonotype was seen a few times. The rearrangement uses TRBV12-3 or TRBV12-4 and TRBJ2-6, with 7 bases fitting TRBD2. With 5 bases clipped from V and 4 bases from J, the junction kept 5 bases outside the gene matches. The CDR3 loop spans 15 amino acids. This chain's CDR3 is CASSSGVSGANVLTF. The CDR3 DNA is TGTGCCAGCAGTAGCGGGGTTTCGGGGGCCAACGTCCTGACTTTC.

The CDR3 DNA reads TGCGCCACCGCACGGGGTAATCAAGAGACCCAGTACTTC. Encoded protein: CATARGNQETQYF. This sequence joins TRBV5-1 and TRBJ2-5; D might be TRBD2 (5 bases). The germline V gene encodes CDR1 SGHRS and CDR2 YFSETQ. The CDR3 extends over 13 amino acids. V lost 9 bases, J lost 2 bases, and 14 bases lay in between. Supplemented by reference TRBV5-1 and TRBJ2-5, the full variable domain reads KAGVTQTPRYLIKTRGQQVTLSCSPISGHRSVSWYQQTPGQGLQFLFEYFSETQRNKGNFPGRFSGRQFSNSRSEMNVSTLELGDSALYLCATARGNQETQYFGPGTRLLVL.

This clonotype was observed a handful of times. This chain joins TRBV12-3 or TRBV12-4 and TRBJ2-5; D ambiguous. Trimming removed 2 bases at V and 7 bases at J, with 11 bases between. This CDR3 region has 13 residues. CDR3 sequence reads: CASSLTPETTQYF. Written as DNA, the CDR3 is TGTGCCAGCAGTTTAACCCCCGAGACGACCCAGTACTTC.

This clonotype was seen more than once but under ten times. The J gene is TRBJ2-1, the V gene TRBV12-3 or TRBV12-4; D gene uncertain. The CDR3 covers 14 residues. The V gene lost 7 bases and the J gene lost 0 bases, with 10 bases spanning the gap. The CDR3 sequence is CASIKSSSYNEQFF. CDR3 coding DNA: TGTGCCAGCATCAAGAGCTCCTCCTACAATGAGCAGTTCTTC.

This clonotype was seen only a few times. The chain employs TRBV10-3 and TRBJ2-5; 8 bases agree with TRBD1. The CDR3 sequence is 15 residues long. The germline gives CDR1 ENHRY, CDR2 SYGVKD. The trim removed 6 bases at V and 5 bases at J, leaving 11 bases unmatched. The CDR3 protein is CAISRDRTPLETQYF. The CDR3 DNA follows: TGTGCCATCAGCCGGGACAGGACCCCTCTGGAGACCCAGTACTTC.

The chain links TRBV2 to TRBJ2-3; the D is unclear. V dropped 8 bases and J dropped 11 bases, with 17 bases sitting between them. This CDR3 region has 12 residues. Per the germline V gene, CDR1 is SNHLY and CDR2 is FYNNEI. The chain's CDR3 is CASGRQSSGQYF. The CDR3 region has the DNA TGTGCCAGCGGTCGGCAGAGTTCAGGGCAGTATTTT.

The rearrangement uses TRBV6-1 and TRBJ2-3; D gene uncertain. Between the trimmed V and J ends, which lost 0 bases and 2 bases, there was a span of 9 bases. Germline CDR1 and CDR2: MNHNS and SASEGT. This CDR3 spans 15 amino acids. CDR3 sequence: CASSEAGKSTDTQYF. The CDR3 DNA reads as TGTGCCAGCAGTGAAGCTGGGAAGTCCACAGATACGCAGTATTTT.

In this sample, this clonotype turned up once. The chain is built from TRBV27 and TRBJ1-1; TRBD1 matches 10 bases. Germline CDR1 MNHEY, CDR2 SMNVEV (reference sequence). The CDR3 runs 13 residues. The J segment lost 11 bases and the V segment lost 5 bases, leaving 8 bases of the junction unmatched. The DNA for the CDR3 is TGTGCCAGCAGTGTGACAGGGGGCGTGGGGGCTTTCTTT. It translates to CASSVTGGVGAFF.

This clonotype was detected a few times. The gene calls are TRBV14 and TRBJ2-1, with D possibly TRBD2 on 5 matching bases. The V gene's germline CDR1 is SGHDN and CDR2 FVKESK. The CDR3 is 16 residues long. The ends were cut back, 0 bases at V and 4 bases at J, with 13 bases in the middle. CDR3 sequence reads: CASSQEFGGGYNEQFF. The CDR3 nucleotides read TGTGCCAGCAGCCAAGAATTTGGCGGAGGTTACAATGAGCAGTTCTTC.

This clonotype was recorded at least ten times. CDR3 bases: TGTGCCACTATAAGATCCCAGGTTCGGCAGCCCCAGCATTTT. This encodes CATIRSQVRQPQHF. The rearrangement uses TRBV28 and TRBJ1-5; unclear D gene. Trimming stripped 10 bases from V and 7 bases from J, with 20 bases between. Per germline, CDR1 MDHEN and CDR2 SYDVKM. The CDR3 runs 14 residues.

This clonotype was seen more than once but under ten times. V gene TRBV3-1 combines with J gene TRBJ1-1, with unresolved D. Between the trimmed V and J ends, which lost 0 bases and 4 bases, there was a span of 9 bases. Germline V gene lookup returns CDR1 LGHDT and CDR2 YNNKEL (reference sequence). The CDR3 has 14 residues. The CDR3 loop is CASSQDLSSTEAFF. Written as DNA, the CDR3 is TGTGCCAGCAGCCAAGACTTATCAAGCACTGAAGCTTTCTTT. Full variable domain (missing parts from reference TRBV3-1 and TRBJ1-1): DTAVSQTPKYLVTQMGNDKSIKCEQNLGHDTMYWYKQDSKKFLKIMFSYNNKELIINETVPNRFSPKSPDKAHLNLHINSLELGDSAVYFCASSQDLSSTEAFFGQGTRLTVV.